One and the same sample provided the 19 T cell receptor beta chains below, sequenced in a study of blood T cell repertoires in COVID-19. Data came from immunoSEQ multiplex PCR; TCRdb stores just in-frame clones and leaves some out. The sample includes fewer than 250,000 clones, roughly 86% seen only once; the top ten take around 1.6%. Sequencing input: peripheral blood. Source of these receptors: a woman in her sixties who had recovered from COVID-19.

V is TRBV30 and J is TRBJ1-6; D might be TRBD1 (6 bases). Trimming took 0 bases from V and 2 from J, leaving 14 bases between them. Germline-derived CDR1 and CDR2 are GTSNPN and SVGIG (reference sequence). The CDR3 has 17 residues. The chain's CDR3 is CAWSVLGGGPYNSPLHF. The CDR3 DNA sequence: TGTGCCTGGAGTGTACTGGGCGGGGGCCCCTATAATTCACCCCTCCACTTT.

This chain uses TRBV4-3 with TRBJ1-5, with 9 nucleotides matching TRBD1. CDR1 and CDR2 from the germline V gene are LGHNA and YSLEER. This CDR3 region has 17 residues. After removal of 0 bases from V and 7 bases from J, the junction contained 10 bases not matched to a gene. In DNA, the CDR3 is TGCGCCAGCAGCCAAGAAGTAGCCGGGACAGGGTGGCAGCCCCAGCATTTT. Its translation is CASSQEVAGTGWQPQHF.

This sequence joins TRBV18 and TRBJ1-1, with D possibly being TRBD1 (6 bases). Per germline, CDR1 KGHSH and CDR2 LQKENI. The CDR3 has 15 amino acids. Trimming removed 4 bases at V and 1 base at J, with 13 bases between. CDR3 sequence reads: CASSRRSTGNTEAFF. The CDR3 DNA reads TGTGCCAGCTCACGACGATCGACAGGGAACACTGAAGCTTTCTTT.

V is TRBV6-2 or TRBV6-3 and J is TRBJ1-2; D gene unclear. From germline, CDR1 is MNHEY and CDR2 SVGEGT. The germline V and J ends were trimmed by 2 bases and 4 bases, with 11 bases remaining between them. The CDR3 runs to 14 residues. The CDR3: CASSYPVLSYGYTF. CDR3 bases: TGTGCCAGCAGTTACCCGGTTTTGTCCTATGGCTACACCTTC.

The rearrangement joins TRBV28 to TRBJ2-1; maybe TRBD2 (6 bases). V dropped 7 bases and J dropped 10 bases, with 23 bases sitting between them. CDR3 length: 15 amino acids. From germline, CDR1 is MDHEN and CDR2 SYDVKM. CDR3 DNA sequence: TGTGCCAGCACCTTTTATAGATGGCCCGGGGGAGAGCAGTTCTTC. This encodes CASTFYRWPGGEQFF.

The chain links TRBV19 to TRBJ1-5; perhaps TRBD1 as D (6 bases). Germline V gene lookup returns CDR1 LNHDA and CDR2 SQIVND (reference sequence). The CDR3 contains 16 residues. V was clipped by 5 bases and J by 0 bases, with 14 bases between them. CDR3 protein: CASSARDTYSNQPQHF. CDR3 sequence (DNA): TGTGCCAGTAGTGCCAGGGACACCTATAGCAATCAGCCCCAGCATTTT.

This chain connects TRBV4-2 to TRBJ2-5; a possible D gene is TRBD2 (5 bases). The CDR3 consists of 13 residues. V was clipped by 3 bases and J by 5 bases, with 10 bases between them. The germline gives CDR1 LGHNA, CDR2 YNFKEQ. CDR3 sequence (DNA): TGTGCCAGCAGCCAGGCGAGGGTGGAGACCCAGTACTTC. It yields the protein CASSQARVETQYF.

The chain is built from TRBV19 and TRBJ2-7, with a possible D match to TRBD2 (5 bases). Germline lookup yields CDR1 LNHDA and CDR2 SQIVND (reference sequence). Between the trimmed V and J ends, which lost 3 bases and 6 bases, there was a span of 24 bases. The CDR3 length is 17 residues. CDR3 bases: TGTGCCAGTAGTATTAACCCCCGCTCGGGAAGGGTCTTCGAGCAGTACTTC. Translating gives CASSINPRSGRVFEQYF.

CDR3: CASIGGLSYGYTF. DNA for the CDR3: TGTGCCAGCATCGGGGGACTCTCATATGGCTACACCTTC. V gene TRBV6-5 combines with J gene TRBJ1-2; perhaps TRBD1 as D (5 bases). Deletions cut 7 bases from V and 5 bases from J, with 14 bases between. CDR1 is MNHEY, CDR2 SVGAGI, per germline. CDR3 size: 13 residues.

V gene TRBV7-3 combines with J gene TRBJ1-5, with D maybe TRBD1 (6 bases). This CDR3 is built from 15 residues. The germline V gene has CDR1 SGHTA and CDR2 FQGTGA. V was shortened by 2 bases and J by 5 bases, with 13 bases between the two germline ends. The CDR3 loop reads CASSLLGGADQPQHF. The CDR3 DNA is TGTGCCAGCAGCTTATTGGGGGGGGCGGATCAGCCCCAGCATTTT.

The J gene is TRBJ1-1, the V gene TRBV9, with D maybe TRBD1 (6 bases). This CDR3 region has 15 residues. CDR1 is SGDLS and CDR2 is YYNGEE in the germline V gene. V lost 2 bases to trimming and J lost 3 bases, with 14 bases between them. In nucleotides, the CDR3 is TGTGCCAGCAGCGTCCGGACAGAAACGTACACTGAAGCTTTCTTT. Translation gives CASSVRTETYTEAFF.

This clone was picked up one time. The chain's CDR3 is CASSYRTVMNTEAFF. Written as DNA, the CDR3 is TGTGCCAGCAGTTACCGGACAGTCATGAACACTGAAGCTTTCTTT. This chain joins TRBV27 and TRBJ1-1, with D possibly being TRBD1 (6 bases). The germline gives CDR1 MNHEY, CDR2 SMNVEV (reference sequence). Trimming cost V 4 bases and J 0 bases, with 12 bases left between them. CDR3 length: 15 amino acids.

The gene calls are TRBV13 and TRBJ2-7; no clear D. The V and J ends lost 0 bases and 2 bases respectively, with 5 bases between them. The germline V gene encodes CDR1 PRHDT and CDR2 FYEKMQ (reference sequence). The CDR3 consists of 13 residues. The CDR3 nucleotides read TGTGCCAGCAGCTTAGGTATCGCCTACGAGCAGTACTTC. Protein: CASSLGIAYEQYF.

DNA for the CDR3: TGTGCCAGCACCGCGGGTCCACAGTACCAAGAGACCCAGTACTTC. Protein sequence: CASTAGPQYQETQYF. V usage is TRBV5-6 and J usage is TRBJ2-5, with D perhaps matching TRBD2 (5 bases). The CDR3 extends over 15 amino acids. V was pared by 6 bases and J by 0 bases, with 15 bases between. The germline gives CDR1 SGHDT, CDR2 YYEEEE.

The chain recombines TRBV28 with TRBJ2-7, with TRBD1 identical over 9 bases. Germline CDR1 MDHEN, CDR2 SYDVKM. This CDR3 has 17 residues. The trim removed 7 bases at V and 2 bases at J, leaving 15 bases unmatched. CDR3 sequence reads: CASNLTPGTGTTYEQYF. The CDR3 region has the DNA TGTGCCAGCAATCTAACGCCCGGGACAGGGACTACCTACGAGCAGTACTTC. The variable domain in full, with the rest retrieved from reference TRBV28 and TRBJ2-7, is DVKVTQSSRYLVKRTGEKVFLECVQDMDHENMFWYRQDPGLGLRLIYFSYDVKMKEKGDIPEGYSVSREKKERFSLILESASTNQTSMYLCASNLTPGTGTTYEQYFGPGTRLTVT.

The rearrangement joins TRBV28 to TRBJ2-7; no firm D call. The V end was cut by 2 bases, the J end by 0 bases, with 11 bases between. The CDR3 loop spans 15 amino acids. Looked up from germline, CDR1 is MDHEN and CDR2 is SYDVKM. CDR3 amino acids: CASSLAAGGSYEQYF. In DNA form, the CDR3 reads TGTGCCAGCAGTTTAGCGGCCGGCGGCTCCTACGAGCAGTACTTC.

The V and J genes are TRBV5-1 and TRBJ2-7; TRBD1 agrees at 8 bases. After removal of 5 bases from V and 3 bases from J, the junction contained 7 bases not matched to a gene. The CDR3 is made up of 14 amino acids. CDR1 is SGHRS and CDR2 is YFSETQ in the germline V gene. This chain's CDR3 is CASSRTGHFYEQYF. The DNA of the CDR3 is TGCGCCAGCAGTAGGACAGGGCACTTCTACGAGCAGTACTTC.

This sequence joins TRBV29-1 and TRBJ1-2; no definite D call. This CDR3 spans 12 amino acids. The germline V gene encodes CDR1 SQVTM and CDR2 ANQGSEA. V lost 1 base to trimming and J lost 6 bases, with 9 bases between them. CDR3 DNA: TGCAGCGTTGAAGGGGCGTCCGATGGCTACACCTTC. It codes for CSVEGASDGYTF.

The chain joins TRBV7-9 to TRBJ2-7; tentatively, D is TRBD1 or TRBD2 (6 bases each). V dropped 5 bases and J dropped 2 bases, with 13 bases sitting between them. This CDR3 has 14 amino acids. Germline V CDR1 and CDR2: SEHNR, FQNEAQ (reference sequence). The CDR3 DNA sequence: TGTGCCAGCAGCAGGGGGGCCGCTCCCTACGAGCAGTACTTC. This codes for CASSRGAAPYEQYF.